This T cell receptor (beta chain) derives from a study of T cell responses to AZD1222 COVID-19 vaccine. Study outcomes and limitations: Just a handful of AZD1222 recipients tested seropositive at baseline.

The CDR3 runs to 15 residues. Germline CDR1 reads SGHRS; CDR2 reads YFSETQ. V trimming: 0 bases; J trimming: 2 bases; junction bases outside the gene matches: 3. TCRdb's copy holds only in-frame clones and misses some; the assay was immunoSEQ multiplex PCR. Of 85,000 to 130,000 clones in the sample, roughly 91% were seen once. With respect to this clone: What it binds is unknown.

The material was peripheral blood, obtained on day 0 of AZD1222 vaccination. The chain uses TRBV5-1 and TRBJ2-3; 7 bases match TRBD1. This receptor was identified in an adult in good health. CDR3 DNA sequence: TGCGCCAGCAGCTTGGCACAGGGGTACACAGATACGCAGTATTTT. It codes for CASSLAQGYTDTQYF.